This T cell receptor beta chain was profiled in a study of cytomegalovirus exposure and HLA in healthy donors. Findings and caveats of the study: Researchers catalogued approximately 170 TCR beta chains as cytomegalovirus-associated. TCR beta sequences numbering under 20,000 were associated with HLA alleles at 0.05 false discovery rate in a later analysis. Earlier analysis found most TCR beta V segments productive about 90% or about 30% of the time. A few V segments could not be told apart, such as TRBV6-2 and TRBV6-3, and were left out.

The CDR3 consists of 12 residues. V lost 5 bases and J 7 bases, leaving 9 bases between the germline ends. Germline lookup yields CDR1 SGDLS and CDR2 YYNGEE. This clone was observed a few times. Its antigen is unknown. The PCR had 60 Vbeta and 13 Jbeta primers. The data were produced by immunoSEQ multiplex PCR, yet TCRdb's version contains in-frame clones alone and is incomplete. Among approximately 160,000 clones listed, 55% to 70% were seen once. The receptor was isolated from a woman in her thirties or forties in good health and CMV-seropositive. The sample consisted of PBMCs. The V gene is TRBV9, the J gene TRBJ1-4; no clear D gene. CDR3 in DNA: TGTGCCAGCAGATGGGAGGGTGAAAAACTGTTTTTT. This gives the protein CASRWEGEKLFF.